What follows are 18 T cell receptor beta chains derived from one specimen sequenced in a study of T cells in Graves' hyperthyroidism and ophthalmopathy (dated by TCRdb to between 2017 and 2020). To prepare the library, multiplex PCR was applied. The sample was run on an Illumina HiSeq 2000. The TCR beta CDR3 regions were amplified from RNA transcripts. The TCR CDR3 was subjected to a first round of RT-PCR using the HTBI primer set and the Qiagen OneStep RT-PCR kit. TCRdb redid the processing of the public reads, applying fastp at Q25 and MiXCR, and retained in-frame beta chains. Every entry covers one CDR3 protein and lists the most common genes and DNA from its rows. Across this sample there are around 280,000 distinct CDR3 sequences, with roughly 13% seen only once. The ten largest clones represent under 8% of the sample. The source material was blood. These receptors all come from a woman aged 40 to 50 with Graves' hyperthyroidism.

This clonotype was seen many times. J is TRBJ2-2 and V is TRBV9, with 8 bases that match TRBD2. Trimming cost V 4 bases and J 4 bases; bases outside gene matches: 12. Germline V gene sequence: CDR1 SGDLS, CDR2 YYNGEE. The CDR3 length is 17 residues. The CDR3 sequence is CASSTHPGGRGTGELFF. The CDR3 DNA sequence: TGTGCCAGCAGCACCCATCCGGGGGGGAGAGGCACCGGGGAGCTGTTTTTT.

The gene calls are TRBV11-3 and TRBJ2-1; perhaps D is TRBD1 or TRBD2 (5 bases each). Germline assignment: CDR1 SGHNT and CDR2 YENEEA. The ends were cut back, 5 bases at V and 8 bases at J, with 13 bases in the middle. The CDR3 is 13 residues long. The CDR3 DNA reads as TGTGCCAGCAGCCCCCCGAGGGGCCATGAGCAGTTCTTC. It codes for CASSPPRGHEQFF.

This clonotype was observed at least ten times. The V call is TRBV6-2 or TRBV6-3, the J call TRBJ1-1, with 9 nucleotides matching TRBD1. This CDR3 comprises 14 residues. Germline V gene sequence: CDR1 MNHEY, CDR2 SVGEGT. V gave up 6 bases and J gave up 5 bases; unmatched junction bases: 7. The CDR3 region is CASSRDRGGTEAFF. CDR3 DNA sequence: TGTGCCAGCAGCCGAGACAGGGGGGGAACTGAAGCTTTCTTT.

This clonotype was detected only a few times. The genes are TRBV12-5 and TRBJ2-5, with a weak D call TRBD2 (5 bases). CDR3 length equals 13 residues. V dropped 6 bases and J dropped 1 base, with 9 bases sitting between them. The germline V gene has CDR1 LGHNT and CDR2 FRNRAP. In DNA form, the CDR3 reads TGTGCTAGTGGGAGGGATTTCCAAGAGACCCAGTACTTC. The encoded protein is CASGRDFQETQYF.

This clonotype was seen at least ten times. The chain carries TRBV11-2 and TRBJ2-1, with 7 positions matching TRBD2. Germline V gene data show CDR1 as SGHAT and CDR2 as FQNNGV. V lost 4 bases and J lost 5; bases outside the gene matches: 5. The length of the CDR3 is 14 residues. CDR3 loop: CASSSRDYHNEQFF. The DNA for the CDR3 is TGTGCCAGCAGCTCCCGGGACTACCACAATGAGCAGTTCTTC.

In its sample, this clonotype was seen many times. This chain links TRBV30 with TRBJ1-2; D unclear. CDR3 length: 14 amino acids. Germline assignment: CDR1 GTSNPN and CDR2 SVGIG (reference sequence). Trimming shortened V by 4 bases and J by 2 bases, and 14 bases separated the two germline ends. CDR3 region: CAWTIRTVNYGYTF. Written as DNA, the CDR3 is TGTGCCTGGACTATACGGACGGTGAACTATGGCTACACCTTC.

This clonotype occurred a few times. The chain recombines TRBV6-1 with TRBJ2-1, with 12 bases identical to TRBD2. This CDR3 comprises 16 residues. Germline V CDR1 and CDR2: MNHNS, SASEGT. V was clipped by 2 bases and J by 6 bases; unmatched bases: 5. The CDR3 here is CASSENPGLAGNEQFF. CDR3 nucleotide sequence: TGTGCCAGCAGTGAAAATCCGGGACTAGCGGGCAATGAGCAGTTCTTC.

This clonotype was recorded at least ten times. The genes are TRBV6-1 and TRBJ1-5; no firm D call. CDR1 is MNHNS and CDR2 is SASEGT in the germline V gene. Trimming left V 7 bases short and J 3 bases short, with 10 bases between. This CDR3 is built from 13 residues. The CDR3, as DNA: TGTGCCAGCACCGAAGCCCTCAATCAGCCCCAGCATTTT. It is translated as CASTEALNQPQHF.

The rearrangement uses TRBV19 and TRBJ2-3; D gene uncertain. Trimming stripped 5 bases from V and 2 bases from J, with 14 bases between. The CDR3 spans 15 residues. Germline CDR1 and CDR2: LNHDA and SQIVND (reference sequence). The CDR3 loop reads CASSWRRSHTDTQYF. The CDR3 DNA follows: TGTGCCAGTAGTTGGAGACGGAGTCACACAGATACGCAGTATTTT.

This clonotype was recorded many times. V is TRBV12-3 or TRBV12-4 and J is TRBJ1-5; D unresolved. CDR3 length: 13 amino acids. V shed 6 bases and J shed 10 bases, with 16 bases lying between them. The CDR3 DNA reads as TGTGCCAGCAGCCCCAATGGGGAGTCCCCCCAGCATTTT. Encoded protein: CASSPNGESPQHF.

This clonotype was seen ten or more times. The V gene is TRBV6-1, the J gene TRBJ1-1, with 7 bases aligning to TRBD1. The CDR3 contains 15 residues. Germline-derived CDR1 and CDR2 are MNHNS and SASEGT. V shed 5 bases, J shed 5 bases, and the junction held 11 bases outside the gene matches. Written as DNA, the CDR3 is TGTGCCAGCAGTATTAATGACAGGGCGAGGACTGAAGCTTTCTTT. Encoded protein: CASSINDRARTEAFF.

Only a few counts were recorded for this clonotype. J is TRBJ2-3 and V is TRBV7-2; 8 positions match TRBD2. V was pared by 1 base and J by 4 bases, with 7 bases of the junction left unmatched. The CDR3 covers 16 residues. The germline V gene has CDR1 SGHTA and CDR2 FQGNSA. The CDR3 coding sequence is TGTGCCAGCAGCTTAGTGGCCGGGAGGGCGGCAGATACGCAGTATTTT. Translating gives CASSLVAGRAADTQYF.

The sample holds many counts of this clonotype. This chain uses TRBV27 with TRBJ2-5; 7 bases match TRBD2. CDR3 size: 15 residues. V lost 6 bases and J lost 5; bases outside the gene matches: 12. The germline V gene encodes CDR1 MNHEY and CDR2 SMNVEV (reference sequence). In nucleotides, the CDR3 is TGTGCCAGCAGCCCGTATAGCGGGTCGTCGGAGACCCAGTACTTC. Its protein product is CASSPYSGSSETQYF.

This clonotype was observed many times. The CDR3 loop reads CASSDAITSSYEQYF. Here the CDR3 DNA reads TGCGCCAGCAGTGATGCCATCACGAGCTCCTACGAGCAGTACTTC. The rearrangement joins TRBV10-1 to TRBJ2-7, with D unclear. This CDR3 comprises 15 residues. Germline CDR1 is WNHNN and CDR2 is SYGVQD (reference sequence). With 3 bases removed from V and 0 bases from J, the gap between germline ends came to 12 bases.

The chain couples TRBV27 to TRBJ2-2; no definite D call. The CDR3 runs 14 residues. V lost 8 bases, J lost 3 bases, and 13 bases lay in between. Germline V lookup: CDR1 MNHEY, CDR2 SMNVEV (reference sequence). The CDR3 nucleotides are TGTGCCAGCTGCCTGGACCAATACACCGGGGAGCTGTTTTTT. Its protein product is CASCLDQYTGELFF.

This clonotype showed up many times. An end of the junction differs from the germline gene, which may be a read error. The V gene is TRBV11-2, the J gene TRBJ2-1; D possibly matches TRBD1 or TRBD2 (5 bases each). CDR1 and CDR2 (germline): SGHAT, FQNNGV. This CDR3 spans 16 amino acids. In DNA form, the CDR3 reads TGTGCCAGCAGAGCCCCGGGACCCGGCTCCCACAATGAGCAGTTCTTC. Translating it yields CASRAPGPGSHNEQFF.

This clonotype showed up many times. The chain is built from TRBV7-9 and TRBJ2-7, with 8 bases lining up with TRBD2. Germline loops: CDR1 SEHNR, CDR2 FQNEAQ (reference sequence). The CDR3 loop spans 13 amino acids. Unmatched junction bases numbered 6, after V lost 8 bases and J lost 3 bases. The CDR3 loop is CASSGTRIYEQYF. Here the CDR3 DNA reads TGTGCCAGCTCCGGGACTAGGATCTACGAGCAGTACTTC.

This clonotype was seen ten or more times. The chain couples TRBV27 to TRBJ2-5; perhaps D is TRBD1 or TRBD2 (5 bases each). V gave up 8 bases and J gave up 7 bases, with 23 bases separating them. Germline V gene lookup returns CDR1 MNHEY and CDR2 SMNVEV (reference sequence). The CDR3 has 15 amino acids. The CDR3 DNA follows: TGTGCCAGCCGATTTAGCCCGGGACCCCTGTGGACCCAGTACTTC. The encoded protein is CASRFSPGPLWTQYF.